The clone carrying this T cell receptor beta chain was counted only a few times. The antigen is undetermined. The sample belongs to a study of radiotherapy plus CTLA-4 blockade in lung cancer. Across the study: Objective responses occurred in approximately 18% of patients; around 30% had disease control.

Receiving focal radiation plus CTLA-4 blockade with ipilimumab were patients who had chemo-refractory metastatic non-small-cell lung cancer. The repertoire was sequenced with immunoSEQ multiplex PCR; TCRdb's copy has only in-frame clones and lacks some. The sample holds approximately 110,000 clones, 81% seen once. Notes on the study in general: There was expansion of tumor-derived TCR clones in blood after radiotherapy plus ipilimumab. Early blood T cell clone dynamics, with interferon-beta, were reported to best predict response.

This CDR3 comprises 13 residues. The germline V gene encodes CDR1 SGHVS and CDR2 FQNEAQ. Trimming removed 5 bases at V and 6 bases at J, with 10 bases between. This sequence originates from a human donor with non-small cell lung cancer that progressed on radiotherapy plus ipilimumab. Some clones in this sample may be carry-over from other donors' samples. The rearrangement joins TRBV7-8 to TRBJ2-2, with D unclear. Sequenced here: peripheral blood, sampled from a patient treated with radiotherapy plus ipilimumab. The CDR3: CASSILLSGELFF. CDR3 DNA sequence: TGTGCCAGCAGCATCCTTCTATCCGGGGAGCTGTTTTTT.